This T cell receptor beta chain originates from a study of blood T cell repertoires in COVID-19. This clone was seen a few times. The study assigned cohorts using participant-reported clinical history. The recovered donors of Cohort 3 showed two negative PCRs, clearance, or symptom resolution. This CDR3 comprises 17 residues. Germline trimming cut 4 bases from V and 6 bases from J; bases unmatched to any gene: 11. Germline lookup yields CDR1 SGHTA and CDR2 FQGNSA. In the authors' methods: Reference gene primers were amplified, and this amplification served to estimate nucleated cell counts. Measured with immunoSEQ multiplex PCR; TCRdb has only the in-frame clones, and not every one. D and trimming come from the DNA, and the V and J calls and clone size come from that table. The sample consists of about 220,000 clones, about 79% of them appearing once.

The J gene is TRBJ2-1, the V gene TRBV7-2, with TRBD1 matching over 11 bases. Sequencing used PBMCs or T cells enriched from blood (not recorded which). This sequence was found in a woman aged 60 to 75 who had recovered from COVID-19. The CDR3: CASSSQPGQGARNEQFF. CDR3 nucleotide sequence: TGTGCCAGCAGCTCACAACCTGGACAGGGGGCTCGCAATGAGCAGTTCTTC.